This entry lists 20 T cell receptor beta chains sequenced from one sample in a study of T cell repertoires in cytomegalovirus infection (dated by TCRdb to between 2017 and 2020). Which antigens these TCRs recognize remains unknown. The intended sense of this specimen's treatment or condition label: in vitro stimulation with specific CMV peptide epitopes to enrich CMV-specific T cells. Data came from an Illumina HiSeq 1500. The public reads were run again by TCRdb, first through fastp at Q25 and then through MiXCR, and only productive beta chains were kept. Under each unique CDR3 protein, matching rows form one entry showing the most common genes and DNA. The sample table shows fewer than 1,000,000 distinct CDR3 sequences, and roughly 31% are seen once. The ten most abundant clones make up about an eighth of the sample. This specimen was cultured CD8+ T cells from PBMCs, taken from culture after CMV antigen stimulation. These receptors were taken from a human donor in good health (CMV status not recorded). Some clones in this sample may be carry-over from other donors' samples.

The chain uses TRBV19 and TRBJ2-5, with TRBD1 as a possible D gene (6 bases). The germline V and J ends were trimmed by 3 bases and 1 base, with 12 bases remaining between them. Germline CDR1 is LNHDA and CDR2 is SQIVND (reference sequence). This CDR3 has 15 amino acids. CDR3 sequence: CASSIRDTRQETQYF. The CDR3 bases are TGTGCCAGTAGTATCCGGGACACCCGCCAAGAGACCCAGTACTTC.

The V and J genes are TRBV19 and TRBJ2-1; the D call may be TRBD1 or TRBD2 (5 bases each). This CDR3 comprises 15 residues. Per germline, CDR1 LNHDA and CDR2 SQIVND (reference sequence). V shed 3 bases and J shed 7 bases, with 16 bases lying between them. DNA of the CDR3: TGTGCCAGTAGTATTTTGGGTCGGGGCGGGAATGAGCAGTTCTTC. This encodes CASSILGRGGNEQFF.

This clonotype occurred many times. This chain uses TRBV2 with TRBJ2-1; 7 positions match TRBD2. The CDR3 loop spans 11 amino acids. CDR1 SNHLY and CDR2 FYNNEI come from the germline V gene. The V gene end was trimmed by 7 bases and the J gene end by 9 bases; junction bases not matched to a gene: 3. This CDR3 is CASMGRAEQFF. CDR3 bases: TGTGCCAGCATGGGGAGGGCTGAGCAGTTCTTC.

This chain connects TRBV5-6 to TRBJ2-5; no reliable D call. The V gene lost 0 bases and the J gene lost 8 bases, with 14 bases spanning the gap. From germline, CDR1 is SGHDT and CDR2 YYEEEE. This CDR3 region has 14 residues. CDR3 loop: CASSLEGSPATQYF. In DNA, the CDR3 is TGTGCCAGCAGCTTGGAGGGCTCCCCGGCTACCCAGTACTTC.

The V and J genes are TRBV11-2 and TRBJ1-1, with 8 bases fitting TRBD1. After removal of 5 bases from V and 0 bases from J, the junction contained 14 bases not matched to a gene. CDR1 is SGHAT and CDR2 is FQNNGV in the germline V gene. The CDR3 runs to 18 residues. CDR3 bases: TGTGCCAGCAGCCCTTACCGGACAGGGCCCCTCATGAACACTGAAGCTTTCTTT. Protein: CASSPYRTGPLMNTEAFF.

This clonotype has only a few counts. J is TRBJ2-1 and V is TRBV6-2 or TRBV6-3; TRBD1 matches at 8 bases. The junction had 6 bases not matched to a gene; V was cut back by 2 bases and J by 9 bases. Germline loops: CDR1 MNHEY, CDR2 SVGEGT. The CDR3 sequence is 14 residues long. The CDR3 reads CASSYVDREAEQFF. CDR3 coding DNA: TGTGCCAGCAGTTACGTGGACAGGGAAGCTGAGCAGTTCTTC.

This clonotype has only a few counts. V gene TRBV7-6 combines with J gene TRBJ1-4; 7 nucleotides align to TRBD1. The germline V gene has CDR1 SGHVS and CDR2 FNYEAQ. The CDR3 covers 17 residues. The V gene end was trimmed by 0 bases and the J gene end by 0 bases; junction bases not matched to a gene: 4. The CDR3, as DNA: TGTGCCAGCAGCTTAGCGGACAGGTTTTCAACTAATGAAAAACTGTTTTTT. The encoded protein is CASSLADRFSTNEKLFF.

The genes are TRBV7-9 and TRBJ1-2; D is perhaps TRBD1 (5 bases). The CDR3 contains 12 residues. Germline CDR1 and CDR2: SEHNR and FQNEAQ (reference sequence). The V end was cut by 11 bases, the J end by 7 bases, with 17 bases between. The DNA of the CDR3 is TGTGCCTCGTCAAGGGGTATAAGTGGCTACACCTTC. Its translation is CASSRGISGYTF. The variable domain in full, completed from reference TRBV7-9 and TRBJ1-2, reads DTGVSQNPRHKITKRGQNVTFRCDPISEHNRLYWYRQTLGQGPEFLTYFQNEAQLEKSRLLSDRFSAERPKGSFSTLEIQRTEQGDSAMYLCASSRGISGYTFGSGTRLTVV.

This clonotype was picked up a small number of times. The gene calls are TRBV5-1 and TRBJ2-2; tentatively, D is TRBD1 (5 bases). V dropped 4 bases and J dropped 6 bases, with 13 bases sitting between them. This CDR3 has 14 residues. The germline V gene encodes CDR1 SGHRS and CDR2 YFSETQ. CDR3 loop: CASSLGPPAGELFF. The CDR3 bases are TGCGCCAGCAGCCTGGGGCCGCCTGCCGGGGAGCTGTTTTTT.

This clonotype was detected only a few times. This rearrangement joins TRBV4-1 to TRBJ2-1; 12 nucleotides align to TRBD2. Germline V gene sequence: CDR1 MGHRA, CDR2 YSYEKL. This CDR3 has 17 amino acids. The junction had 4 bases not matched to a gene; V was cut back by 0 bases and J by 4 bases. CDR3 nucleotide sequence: TGCGCCAGCAGCCAAGAACCTAGCGGGGGGGTTTACAATGAGCAGTTCTTC. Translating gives CASSQEPSGGVYNEQFF.

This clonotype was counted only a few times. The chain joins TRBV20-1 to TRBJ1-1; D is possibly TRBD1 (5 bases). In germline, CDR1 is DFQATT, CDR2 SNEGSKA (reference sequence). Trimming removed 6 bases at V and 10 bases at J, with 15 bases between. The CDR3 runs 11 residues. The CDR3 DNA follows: TGCAGTGCGCCTCGGATGGGGGGAGCTTTCTTT. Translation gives CSAPRMGGAFF.

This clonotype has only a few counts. This CDR3 is CATSEAGQPWDEQFF. CDR3 coding DNA: TGTGCCACCAGTGAAGCAGGACAGCCTTGGGATGAGCAGTTCTTC. The chain links TRBV24-1 to TRBJ2-1; TRBD1 might be the D (6 bases). Germline values: CDR1 KGHDR, CDR2 SFDVKD. V was trimmed by 4 bases and J by 8 bases, leaving 17 bases between them. CDR3 length: 15 residues.

CDR3 residues: CASSLYRDNSQPQHF. The CDR3 coding sequence is TGTGCCAGCAGCTTGTACAGGGATAATAGTCAGCCCCAGCATTTT. The J gene is TRBJ1-5, the V gene TRBV5-5; D might be TRBD1 (6 bases). This CDR3 has 15 amino acids. CDR1 is SGHKS, CDR2 YYEKEE, per germline (reference sequence). Between the trimmed V and J ends, which lost 1 base and 6 bases, there was a span of 14 bases.

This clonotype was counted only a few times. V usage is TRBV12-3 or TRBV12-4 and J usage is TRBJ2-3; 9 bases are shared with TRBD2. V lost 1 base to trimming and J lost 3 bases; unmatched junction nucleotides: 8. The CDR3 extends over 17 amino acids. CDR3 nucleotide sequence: TGTGCCAGCAGTTTAGGCCCACCGGGACTAGCAACAGATACGCAGTATTTT. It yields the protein CASSLGPPGLATDTQYF.

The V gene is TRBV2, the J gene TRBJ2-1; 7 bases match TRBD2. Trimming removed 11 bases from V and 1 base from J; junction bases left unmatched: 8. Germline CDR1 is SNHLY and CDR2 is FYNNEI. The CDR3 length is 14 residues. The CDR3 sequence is CAGTGEGSYNEQFF. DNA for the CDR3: TGTGCCGGCACTGGGGAGGGGTCCTACAATGAGCAGTTCTTC.

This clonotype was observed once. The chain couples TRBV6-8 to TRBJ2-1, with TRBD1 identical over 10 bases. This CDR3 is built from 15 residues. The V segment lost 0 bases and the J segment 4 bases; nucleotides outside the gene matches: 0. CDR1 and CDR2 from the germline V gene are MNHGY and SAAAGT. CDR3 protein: CASSYSDRGYNEQFF. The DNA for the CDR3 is TGTGCCAGCAGTTACTCGGACAGGGGGTACAATGAGCAGTTCTTC.

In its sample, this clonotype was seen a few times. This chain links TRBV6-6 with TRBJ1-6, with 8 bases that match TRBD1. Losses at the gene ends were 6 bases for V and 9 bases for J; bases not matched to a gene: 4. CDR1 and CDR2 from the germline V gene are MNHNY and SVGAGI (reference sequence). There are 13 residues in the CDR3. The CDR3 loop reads CASSSDRVSPLHF. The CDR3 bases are TGTGCCAGCAGCTCGGACAGGGTTTCACCCCTCCACTTT.

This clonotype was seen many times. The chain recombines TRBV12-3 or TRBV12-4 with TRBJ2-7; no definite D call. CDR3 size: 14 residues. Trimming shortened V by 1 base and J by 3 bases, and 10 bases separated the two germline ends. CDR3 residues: CASSLEGYHYEQYF. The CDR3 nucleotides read TGTGCCAGCAGTTTAGAGGGCTACCACTACGAGCAGTACTTC.

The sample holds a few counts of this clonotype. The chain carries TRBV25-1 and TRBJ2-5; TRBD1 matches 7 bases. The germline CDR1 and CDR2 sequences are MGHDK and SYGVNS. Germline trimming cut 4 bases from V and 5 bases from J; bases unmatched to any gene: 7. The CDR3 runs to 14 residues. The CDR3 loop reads CASSVDRVRETQYF. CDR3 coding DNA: TGTGCCAGCAGTGTCGACAGGGTACGGGAGACCCAGTACTTC.

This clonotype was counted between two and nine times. The CDR3 DNA follows: TGTGCCAGCAGTTTTCTATCGGGACAGGTGAACACTGAAGCTTTCTTT. Protein: CASSFLSGQVNTEAFF. The chain carries TRBV27 and TRBJ1-1; 8 bases map to TRBD1. In germline, CDR1 is MNHEY, CDR2 SMNVEV (reference sequence). J lost 0 bases, V lost 3 bases, and 6 bases had no gene match. This CDR3 has 16 amino acids.